This entry lists 17 T cell receptor beta chains sequenced from one sample in a study of technical replicates of blood from several donors. The protocol was immunoSEQ multiplex PCR, while the TCRdb copy is restricted to in-frame clones and leaves out a portion. Of around 80,000 clones listed, roughly nine tenths are singletons. Sequencing was done on a sample of T cells isolated from PBMCs. The origin of the receptors is a human donor in good health.

In the case of this clone: At one boundary the junction diverges from the germline segment, which might be a read error. The chain links TRBV7-7 to TRBJ2-1; 8 bases line up with TRBD2. The germline gives CDR1 SSHAT, CDR2 FNYEAQ (reference sequence). CDR3 size: 15 residues. The CDR3 is CASSSGTSRYNEQFF. In DNA, the CDR3 is TGTGCTAGCAGCTCCGGGACTAGTAGGTACAATGAGCAGTTCTTC.

The chain uses TRBV6-6 and TRBJ2-5, with D possibly matching TRBD2 (7 bases). The CDR3 is made up of 15 amino acids. CDR1 MNHNY and CDR2 SVGAGI come from the germline V gene (reference sequence). Trimming pared 4 bases from V and 4 bases from J, leaving 16 bases between. The CDR3 nucleotides are TGTGCCAGCAGTTCCTTGGGGGGGCGTGGAGAGACCCAGTACTTC. It translates to CASSSLGGRGETQYF.

The chain joins TRBV9 to TRBJ1-4, with D possibly TRBD1 on 6 matching bases. CDR3 size: 16 residues. V lost 4 bases and J lost 3, with 16 bases in between. Germline V gene sequence: CDR1 SGDLS, CDR2 YYNGEE. CDR3 nucleotide sequence: TGTGCCAGCAGCCTTGATTGGACAGCAGCTAATGAAAAACTGTTTTTT. Translation gives CASSLDWTAANEKLFF.

The chain combines TRBV9 with TRBJ2-6; the D gene is possibly TRBD1 (5 bases). The CDR3 runs 15 residues. Per the germline V gene, CDR1 is SGDLS and CDR2 is YYNGEE. The V end lost 2 bases, the J end lost 0 bases, and 6 bases lay between the germline ends. CDR3 DNA sequence: TGTGCCAGCAGCGTTGGACACTCTGGGGCCAACGTCCTGACTTTC. Protein: CASSVGHSGANVLTF.

The chain couples TRBV30 to TRBJ2-5; D unclear. The CDR3 sequence is 14 residues long. Germline V lookup: CDR1 GTSNPN, CDR2 SVGIG (reference sequence). Trimming took 3 bases from V and 1 from J, leaving 12 bases between them. CDR3 nucleotides: TGTGCCTGGAGCGAGAAAGCCCCCCAAGAGACCCAGTACTTC. This translates into CAWSEKAPQETQYF. The variable domain in full, with the rest retrieved from reference TRBV30 and TRBJ2-5, is SQTIHQWPATLVQPVGSPLSLECTVEGTSNPNLYWYRQAAGRGLQLLFYSVGIGQISSEVPQNLSASRPQDRQFILSSKKLLLSDSGFYLCAWSEKAPQETQYFGPGTRLLVL.

J is TRBJ1-3 and V is TRBV6-6; the D is unclear. V was cut by 8 bases and J by 0 bases, with 14 bases left in between. The CDR3 has 15 residues. In germline, CDR1 is MNHNY, CDR2 SVGAGI (reference sequence). The CDR3 sequence is CASGRTEPSGNTIYF. The CDR3 DNA is TGTGCCAGCGGAAGAACAGAGCCCTCTGGAAACACCATATATTTT.

This clone occurred a few times. This sequence joins TRBV7-7 and TRBJ2-5, with TRBD1 identical over 7 bases. The J segment lost 2 bases and the V segment lost 5 bases, leaving 5 bases of the junction unmatched. This CDR3 comprises 14 residues. The germline gives CDR1 SSHAT, CDR2 FNYEAQ (reference sequence). In nucleotides, the CDR3 is TGTGCCAGCAGCCCCGACAGGGAACAAGAGACCCAGTACTTC. Protein sequence: CASSPDREQETQYF.

With regard to this clone: Its ends do not fully match the called genes, so a read error is possible. The J gene is TRBJ1-2, the V gene TRBV7-2, with D possibly matching TRBD1 (6 bases). This CDR3 contains 14 residues. The germline V gene has CDR1 SGHTA and CDR2 FQGNSA. CDR3 DNA sequence: TGTGCCAGCAACCCTACTGGGGGGGCGCAAACTGAAAGTTTC. This translates into CASNPTGGAQTESF. Together with reference TRBV7-2 and TRBJ1-2, the CDR3 gives the full variable domain: GAGVSQSPSNKVTEKGKDVELRCDPISGHTALYWYRQSLGQGLEFLIYFQGNSAPDKSGLPSDRFSAERTGGSVSTLTIQRTQQEDSAVYLCASNPTGGAQTESFGSGTRLTVV.

The gene calls are TRBV27 and TRBJ2-5; possible D gene TRBD2, 6 bases. V was cut by 8 bases and J by 4 bases, with 17 bases left in between. From germline, CDR1 is MNHEY and CDR2 SMNVEV (reference sequence). This CDR3 region has 14 residues. The CDR3 DNA reads TGTGCCAGCTCATTCACTAGCCCGAGAGAGACCCAGTACTTC. It codes for CASSFTSPRETQYF.

The genes are TRBV6-5 and TRBJ2-6; no reliable D call. The CDR3 is 13 amino acids. Germline CDR1 is MNHEY and CDR2 is SVGAGI. V lost 7 bases and J lost 0, with 4 bases in between. The CDR3 DNA follows: TGTGCCAGCACGAGCTCTGGGGCCAACGTCCTGACTTTC. It codes for CASTSSGANVLTF.

The CDR3 DNA reads TGTGCCAGCAGTTCCACAGGATCGAACACTGAAGCTTTCTTT. Residues: CASSSTGSNTEAFF. The chain links TRBV6-5 to TRBJ1-1; TRBD1 is a possible D gene (5 bases). Trimming left V 4 bases short and J 1 base short, with 10 bases between. Germline loops: CDR1 MNHEY, CDR2 SVGAGI. The CDR3 is 14 residues long.

V and J are TRBV11-2 and TRBJ2-7; 7 bases fit TRBD2. The J segment lost 6 bases and the V segment lost 7 bases, leaving 12 bases of the junction unmatched. Germline CDR1 SGHAT, CDR2 FQNNGV. The CDR3 is 14 residues long. The CDR3 DNA sequence: TGTGCCAGCATGACGGCGGGAGTCGAGGCCGAGCAGTACTTC. As protein: CASMTAGVEAEQYF.

The rearrangement uses TRBV27 and TRBJ2-1; 8 nucleotides align to TRBD2. The CDR3 totals 14 residues. V dropped 11 bases and J dropped 3; count of bases not matched to a gene: 9. Germline V gene data show CDR1 as MNHEY and CDR2 as SMNVEV (reference sequence). CDR3 sequence: CASYRGGNYNEQFF. The CDR3 DNA reads as TGTGCCTCCTACCGGGGGGGGAACTACAATGAGCAGTTCTTC.

This clone was seen just once. The chain uses TRBV6-4 and TRBJ2-2, with 7 bases fitting TRBD1. Trimming took 6 bases from V and 0 from J; bases not matched to a gene: 1. Germline V gene lookup returns CDR1 MRHNA and CDR2 SNTAGT. The CDR3 spans 14 residues. The CDR3 sequence: CASRGTANTGELFF. For the CDR3, the DNA is TGTGCCAGCAGGGGGACAGCGAACACCGGGGAGCTGTTTTTT.

This chain connects TRBV15 to TRBJ2-1; 12 bases align to TRBD2. Per germline, CDR1 LNHNV and CDR2 YYDKDF (reference sequence). The length of the CDR3 is 17 residues. After removal of 4 bases from V and 6 bases from J, the junction contained 10 bases not matched to a gene. CDR3 sequence (DNA): TGTGCCACCAGCAAGCGGACTAGCGGGGAATTTTTCAATGAGCAGTTCTTC. This sequence encodes CATSKRTSGEFFNEQFF.

The chain couples TRBV5-4 to TRBJ2-1, with 13 bases aligning to TRBD2. V shed 3 bases, J shed 8 bases, and the junction held 8 bases outside the gene matches. The germline V gene has CDR1 SGHNT and CDR2 YYREEE (reference sequence). This CDR3 region has 16 residues. CDR3 loop: CASSYRLAGGPDEQFF. CDR3 DNA: TGTGCCAGCAGCTACCGACTAGCGGGGGGCCCGGATGAGCAGTTCTTC.

The genes are TRBV6-1 and TRBJ2-5, with TRBD2 matching 11 bases. Germline V lookup: CDR1 MNHNS, CDR2 SASEGT. CDR3 length equals 14 residues. V was pared by 5 bases and J by 3 bases, with 2 bases of the junction left unmatched. The CDR3 is CASSYSGGEETQYF. Written as DNA, the CDR3 is TGTGCCAGCAGTTATAGCGGGGGGGAAGAGACCCAGTACTTC.